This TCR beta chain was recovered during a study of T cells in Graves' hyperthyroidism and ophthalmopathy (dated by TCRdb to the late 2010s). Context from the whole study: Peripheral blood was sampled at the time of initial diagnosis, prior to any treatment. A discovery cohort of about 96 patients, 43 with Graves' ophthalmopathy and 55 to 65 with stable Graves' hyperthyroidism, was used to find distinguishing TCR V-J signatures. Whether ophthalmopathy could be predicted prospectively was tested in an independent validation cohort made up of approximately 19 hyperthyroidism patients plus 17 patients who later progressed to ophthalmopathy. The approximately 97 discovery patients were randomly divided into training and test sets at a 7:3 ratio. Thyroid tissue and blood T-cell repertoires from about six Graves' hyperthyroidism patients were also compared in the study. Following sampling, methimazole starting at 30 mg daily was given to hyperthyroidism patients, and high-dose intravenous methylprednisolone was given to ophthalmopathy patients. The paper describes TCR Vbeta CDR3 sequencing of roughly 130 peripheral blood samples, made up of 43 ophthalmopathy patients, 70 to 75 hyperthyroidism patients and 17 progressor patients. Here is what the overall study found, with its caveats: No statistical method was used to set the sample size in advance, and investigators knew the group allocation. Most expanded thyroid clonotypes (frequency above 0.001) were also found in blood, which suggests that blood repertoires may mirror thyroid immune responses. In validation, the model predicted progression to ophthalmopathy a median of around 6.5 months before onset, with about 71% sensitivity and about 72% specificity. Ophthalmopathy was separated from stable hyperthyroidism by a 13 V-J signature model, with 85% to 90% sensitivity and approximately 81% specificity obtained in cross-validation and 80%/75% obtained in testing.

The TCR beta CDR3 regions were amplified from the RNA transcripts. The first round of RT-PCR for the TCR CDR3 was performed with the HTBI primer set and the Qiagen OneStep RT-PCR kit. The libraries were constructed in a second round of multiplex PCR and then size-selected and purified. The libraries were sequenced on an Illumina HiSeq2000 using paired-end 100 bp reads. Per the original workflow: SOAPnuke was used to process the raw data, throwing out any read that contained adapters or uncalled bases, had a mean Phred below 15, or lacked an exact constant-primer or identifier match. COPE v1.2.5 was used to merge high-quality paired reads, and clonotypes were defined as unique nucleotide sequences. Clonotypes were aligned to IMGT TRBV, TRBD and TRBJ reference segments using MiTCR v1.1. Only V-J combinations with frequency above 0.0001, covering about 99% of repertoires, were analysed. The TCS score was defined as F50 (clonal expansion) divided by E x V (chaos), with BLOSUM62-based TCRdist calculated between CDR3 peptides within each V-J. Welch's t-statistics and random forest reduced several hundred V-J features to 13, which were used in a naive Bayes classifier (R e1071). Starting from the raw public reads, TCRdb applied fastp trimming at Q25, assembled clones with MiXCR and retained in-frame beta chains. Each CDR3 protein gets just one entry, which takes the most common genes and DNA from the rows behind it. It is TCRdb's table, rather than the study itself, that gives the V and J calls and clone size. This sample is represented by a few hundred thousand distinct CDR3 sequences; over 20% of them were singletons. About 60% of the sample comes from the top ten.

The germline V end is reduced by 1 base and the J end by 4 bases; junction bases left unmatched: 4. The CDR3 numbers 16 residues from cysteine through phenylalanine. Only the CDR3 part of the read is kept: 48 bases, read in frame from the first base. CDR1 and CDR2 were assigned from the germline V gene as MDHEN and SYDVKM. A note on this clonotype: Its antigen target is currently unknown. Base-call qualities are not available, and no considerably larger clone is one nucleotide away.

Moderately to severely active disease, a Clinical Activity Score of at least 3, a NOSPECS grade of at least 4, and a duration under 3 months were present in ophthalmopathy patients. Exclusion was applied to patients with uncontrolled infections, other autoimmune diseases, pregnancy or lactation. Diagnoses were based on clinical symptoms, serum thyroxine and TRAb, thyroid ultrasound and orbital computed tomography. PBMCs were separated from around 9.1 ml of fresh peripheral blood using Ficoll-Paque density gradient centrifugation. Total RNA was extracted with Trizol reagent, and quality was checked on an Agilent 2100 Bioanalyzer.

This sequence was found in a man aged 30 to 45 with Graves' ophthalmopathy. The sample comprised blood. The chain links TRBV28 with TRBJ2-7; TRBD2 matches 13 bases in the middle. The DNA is TGTGCCAGCAGTTTATCGGGGACTAGCGGGAATTACGAGCAGTACTTC. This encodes CASSLSGTSGNYEQYF.